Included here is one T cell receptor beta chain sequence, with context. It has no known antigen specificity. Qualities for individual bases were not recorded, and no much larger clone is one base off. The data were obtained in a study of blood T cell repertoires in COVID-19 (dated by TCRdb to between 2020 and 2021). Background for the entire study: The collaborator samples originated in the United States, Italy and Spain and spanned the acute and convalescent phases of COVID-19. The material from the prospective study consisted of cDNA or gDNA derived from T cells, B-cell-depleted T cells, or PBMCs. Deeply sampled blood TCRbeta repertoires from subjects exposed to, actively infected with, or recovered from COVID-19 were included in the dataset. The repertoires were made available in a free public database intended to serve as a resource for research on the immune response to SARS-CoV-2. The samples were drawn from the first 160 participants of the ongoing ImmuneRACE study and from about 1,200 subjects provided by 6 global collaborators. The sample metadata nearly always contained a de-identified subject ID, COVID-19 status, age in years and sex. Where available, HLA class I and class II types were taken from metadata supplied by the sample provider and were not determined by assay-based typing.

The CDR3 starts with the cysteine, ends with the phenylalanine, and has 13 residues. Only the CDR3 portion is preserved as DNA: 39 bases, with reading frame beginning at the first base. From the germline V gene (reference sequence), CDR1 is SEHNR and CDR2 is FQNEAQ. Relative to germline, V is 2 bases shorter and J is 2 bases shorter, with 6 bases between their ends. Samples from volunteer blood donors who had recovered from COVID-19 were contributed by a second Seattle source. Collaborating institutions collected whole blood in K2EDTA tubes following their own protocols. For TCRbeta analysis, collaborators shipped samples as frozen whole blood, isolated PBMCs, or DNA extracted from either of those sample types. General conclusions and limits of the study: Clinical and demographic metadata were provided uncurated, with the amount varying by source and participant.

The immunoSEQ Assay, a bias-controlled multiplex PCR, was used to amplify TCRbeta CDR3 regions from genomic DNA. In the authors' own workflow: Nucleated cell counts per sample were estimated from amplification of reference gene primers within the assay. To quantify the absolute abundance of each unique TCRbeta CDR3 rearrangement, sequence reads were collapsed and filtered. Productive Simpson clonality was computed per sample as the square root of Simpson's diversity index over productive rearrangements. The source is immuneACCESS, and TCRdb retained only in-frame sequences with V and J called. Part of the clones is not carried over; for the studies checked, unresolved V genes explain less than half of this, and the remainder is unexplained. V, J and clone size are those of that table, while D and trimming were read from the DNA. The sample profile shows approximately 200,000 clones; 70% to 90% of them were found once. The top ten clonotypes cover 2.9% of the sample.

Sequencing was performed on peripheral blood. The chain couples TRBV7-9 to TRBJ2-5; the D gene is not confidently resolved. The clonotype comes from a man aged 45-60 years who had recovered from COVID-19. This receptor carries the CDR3 CASSLTTQETQYF. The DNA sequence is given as TGTGCCAGCAGCTTAACTACACAAGAGACCCAGTACTTC. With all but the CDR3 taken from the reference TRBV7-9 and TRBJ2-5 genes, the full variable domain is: DTGVSQNPRHKITKRGQNVTFRCDPISEHNRLYWYRQTLGQGPEFLTYFQNEAQLEKSRLLSDRFSAERPKGSFSTLEIQRTEQGDSAMYLCASSLTTQETQYFGPGTRLLVL.